This T cell receptor (beta chain) was sequenced during a study of long-term antiretroviral therapy in people with HIV (dated by TCRdb to 2021 to 2024). Concerning the study at large: Collection of the earliest samples took place about a decade ahead of the 2015 WHO recommendation for immediate ART, at a time when ART was typically delayed until CD4 counts fell. No cross-contamination during QIAcube processing was shown when test extractions of a monoclonal T-cell line were performed alongside approximately 32 polyclonal samples. The cohort contributed over 150 cryopreserved PBMC samples from a few dozen adults with confirmed HIV infection, collected serially over a mean of about 6 years (range 1-12). A retrospective serial study tested whether changes in peripheral blood TRB repertoire composition and diversity were associated with ART initiation and durable HIV suppression. About 40% of the roughly 30 participants with HIV were female.

To be included, a participant needed at least one PBMC sample from before ART initiation plus at least two post-ART samples. All participants with HIV were treated in the United States of America. Before DNA extraction, cryopreserved samples of about 1-10 million PBMC were thawed and washed. At the time of the earliest PBMC sample for each participant with HIV, ages ranged from about 23 to 60 years. PBMC samples from each participant spanned 1-4 timepoints before ART initiation and 2-8 timepoints after ART initiation, with a median of 7 samples. For every participant, serial HIV viral load, CD4+ T-cell count, ART history and demographic data were obtained. Genomic DNA was extracted from unsorted PBMC with a Qiagen kit on a QIAcube, processed in batches of 12 samples. As concerns this clone: Its antigen has not been determined. The input lacks base qualities; no much larger clone sits a single base away.

Findings and caveats that apply to the study as a whole: The repertoire was dominated across all time points by expanded TRB clones identified before ART initiation, although this dominance was seen to fluctuate and to decrease in many PLHIV after ART. Starting ART was linked to a significant rise in TRB diversity, yet even after long-term ART the diversity remained significantly lower than in transplant donor controls. Because pre-ART samples had limited cell numbers, profiling was done on unsorted PBMC rather than on sorted CD4+ and CD8+ T cells. Owing to limited PBMC availability, only the TCR beta chain was sequenced, without alpha chain pairing. Inferences about post-ART repertoire changes were limited because no data were available on ART adherence, viral resistance or therapy changes. Compared with controls, HIV repertoires had narrower CDR3 length ranges, and the network structure pointed to an antigen-experienced repertoire that shifted only slightly toward naive after ART. The samples were dated from about 2003 to 2017, and the ART regimens that were used may be less effective than current ART regimens.

The germline V gene (reference sequence) provides CDR1 SEHNR and CDR2 FQNEAQ. V gives up 2 bases and J gives up 1 base, and the segment between their germline ends measures 10 bases. The cysteine opens and the phenylalanine closes a CDR3 of 15 amino acids. Only CDR3 DNA is held: 45 bases, read in frame from base 1. Sequencing of the TRB variable region was done with the immunoSEQ hsTCRB v3.0 assay at survey level resolution. The target sequencing depth for TRB was roughly 35,000-55,000 T-cell genomes per sample. TRB libraries were pooled and sequenced on an Illumina MiSeq using a v3 150-cycle kit. The original pipeline was this. Repertoire analysis ran in R within a reproducible Nextflow workflow covering QC, data transformation and analysis. LymphoSeq2, an R package for exploring AIRR-Seq data, was used to implement the custom analyses. A few samples that produced fewer than 5000 total TRB sequences were removed, so 180 or so HIV repertoires were analyzed. Among the approximately 200 retained HIV repertoires, 55 to 65 were collected before ART initiation and 129 were collected after ART initiation. Each repertoire was downsampled to 5000 TRB nucleotide sequences, and summary statistics were averaged across 100 downsampling iterations. The analysis kept only TRB sequences whose CDR3 regions were at least seven amino acids long. Diversity was assessed using a clonality score derived from Shannon entropy and using the Gini coefficient. In the repertoire networks, any two of the top 5000 CDR3 amino acid sequences were linked whenever the two sequences differed by an edit distance of one. GLIPH2 predicted antigen specificity groups and MHC restriction for TRB CDR3 amino acid sequences. To flag known CMV, EBV, HIV or tissue antigen associations, CDR3 amino acid sequences were matched against VDJdb and McPAS-TCR. Pre-ART, post-ART and control groups were compared with Wilcoxon signed-rank tests and Holm-Bonferroni correction. Sourced from immuneACCESS, this table was stored by TCRdb with only in-frame sequences that have V and J called. A share of the clones is absent; for the studies checked, an unresolved V gene accounts for under half, and the remainder has no known explanation. V and J calls and clone size are as listed in that table; D and trimming were resolved from the DNA. This sample lists about 39,000 clones; roughly 90% were detected once. Of the sample, more than 4% is held by the ten largest clones.

The sequencing used unsorted PBMCs, collected 1.2 years after starting antiretroviral therapy. The sequence derives from a woman aged 45-60 years with HIV. The rearrangement combines TRBV7-9 with TRBJ2-3; TRBD1 could be the D gene, as 6 bases match. The DNA sequence is TGTGCCAGCAGCTTACGGGACACTCGCACAGATACGCAGTATTTT. Its coded protein is CASSLRDTRTDTQYF.